The next 29 T cell receptor beta chains were all read from a single sample in a study of OX40 agonist ivuxolimab in advanced cancers. Some clones are missing from TCRdb's copy, which holds only in-frame ones; the method was immunoSEQ multiplex PCR. The repertoire includes some 49,000 clones, 85% of them detected once, and roughly 22% sits in the top ten. Sequenced material: CD4+ or CD8+ T cells sorted from blood, taken in a trial of the OX40 agonist ivuxolimab. The receptor source for this set is an adult with an advanced solid tumor such as melanoma, head and neck, liver or kidney cancer.

The chain has TRBV27 and TRBJ1-1; D is uncertain. Germline CDR1 MNHEY, CDR2 SMNVEV (reference sequence). The CDR3 is 14 amino acids. Trimming left V 1 base short and J 0 bases short, with 6 bases between. The CDR3 nucleotides are TGTGCCAGCAGTTTATATAGGGTGAACACTGAAGCTTTCTTT. The encoded protein is CASSLYRVNTEAFF.

V and J are TRBV27 and TRBJ2-7; tentative D call: TRBD1 (6 bases). Trimming removed 3 bases at V and 4 bases at J, with 16 bases between. The CDR3 is 15 residues long. Per the germline V gene, CDR1 is MNHEY and CDR2 is SMNVEV (reference sequence). The DNA of the CDR3 is TGTGCCAGCAGTTTGGGGGCAGGGCCATATTACGAGCAGTACTTC. Protein sequence: CASSLGAGPYYEQYF.

This chain uses TRBV5-1 with TRBJ2-7, with a tentative D call TRBD1 (6 bases). Germline assignment: CDR1 SGHRS and CDR2 YFSETQ. The V gene lost 4 bases and the J gene lost 2 bases, with 22 bases spanning the gap. This CDR3 region has 17 residues. CDR3 bases: TGCGCCAGCAGCCATCCCGTTGGGGACATGATAACCTACGAGCAGTACTTC. Its protein is CASSHPVGDMITYEQYF.

The chain combines TRBV4-1 with TRBJ2-5; D is unresolved. Germline V gives CDR1 MGHRA, CDR2 YSYEKL. Trimming left V 3 bases short and J 6 bases short, with 14 bases between. This CDR3 region has 14 residues. The CDR3 sequence is CASSQSTESKTQYF. The CDR3 region has the DNA TGCGCCAGCAGCCAGTCGACGGAATCCAAGACCCAGTACTTC.

This rearrangement joins TRBV27 to TRBJ2-3; D ambiguous. V shed 6 bases and J shed 0 bases, with 7 bases lying between them. The CDR3 totals 13 residues. From germline, CDR1 is MNHEY and CDR2 SMNVEV (reference sequence). The DNA of the CDR3 is TGTGCCAGCAGCCTTGACAGCACAGATACGCAGTATTTT. This sequence encodes CASSLDSTDTQYF.

The DNA for the CDR3 is TGTGCCAGCAGCTTGGGAAGGCGACAGGGGGGGAACACTGAAGCTTTCTTT. Amino acids: CASSLGRRQGGNTEAFF. The chain recombines TRBV5-6 with TRBJ1-1, with TRBD1 identical over 9 bases. The CDR3 has 17 amino acids. CDR1 SGHDT and CDR2 YYEEEE come from the germline V gene. V shed 0 bases and J 1 base; nucleotides not matched to a gene: 7.

V gene TRBV4-1 combines with J gene TRBJ2-1; D not resolved. The CDR3 loop spans 14 amino acids. V gave up 1 base and J gave up 6 bases, with 10 bases separating them. Per germline, CDR1 MGHRA and CDR2 YSYEKL. The CDR3 nucleotides read TGCGCCAGCAGCCAAGGACCCGGACCCAATGAGCAGTTCTTC. Translation gives CASSQGPGPNEQFF.

This sequence joins TRBV9 and TRBJ1-4; 10 bases map to TRBD1. The CDR3 covers 16 residues. With 4 bases clipped from V and 5 bases from J, the junction kept 8 bases outside the gene matches. The germline V gene has CDR1 SGDLS and CDR2 YYNGEE. The CDR3 loop reads CASSYRSGQGNEKLFF. CDR3 nucleotides: TGTGCCAGCAGCTATAGGTCGGGACAGGGGAATGAAAAACTGTTTTTT.

This chain joins TRBV7-2 and TRBJ1-3; 7 bases fit TRBD1. Unmatched junction bases numbered 16, after V lost 5 bases and J lost 6 bases. The CDR3 consists of 17 residues. CDR1 is SGHTA, CDR2 FQGNSA, per germline. CDR3 sequence (DNA): TGTGCCAGCAGCCCAAGGAGGTACAGGGGTTATGAAAACACCATATATTTT. Its protein is CASSPRRYRGYENTIYF.

This clone was observed once. The chain uses TRBV9 and TRBJ1-4, with TRBD1 identical over 7 bases. V lost 0 bases to trimming and J lost 7 bases; unmatched junction nucleotides: 6. The length of the CDR3 is 15 residues. Germline loops: CDR1 SGDLS, CDR2 YYNGEE. CDR3 DNA sequence: TGTGCCAGCAGCGTAGAAGACAGGGCGGCTGAAAAACTGTTTTTT. Its translation is CASSVEDRAAEKLFF. The whole variable domain, remainder taken from reference TRBV9 and TRBJ1-4, is DSGVTQTPKHLITATGQRVTLRCSPRSGDLSVYWYQQSLDQGLQFLIQYYNGEERAKGNILERFSAQQFPDLHSELNLSSLELGDSALYFCASSVEDRAAEKLFFGSGTQLSVL.

The chain carries TRBV5-5 and TRBJ1-1; unclear D gene. The CDR3 consists of 13 residues. The germline V and J ends were trimmed by 3 bases and 5 bases, with 11 bases remaining between them. Germline loops: CDR1 SGHKS, CDR2 YYEKEE (reference sequence). The CDR3 here is CASSSTIITEAFF. In DNA form, the CDR3 reads TGTGCCAGCAGCTCCACGATTATAACTGAAGCTTTCTTT.

The rearrangement joins TRBV28 to TRBJ2-1; 12 bases match TRBD2. The V and J ends lost 3 bases and 1 base, in that order; junction bases with no gene match: 4. Per the germline V gene, CDR1 is MDHEN and CDR2 is SYDVKM. The CDR3 extends over 17 amino acids. The CDR3 coding sequence is TGTGCCAGCAGTTTCCCTAGCGGGGGGGCATCCTACAATGAGCAGTTCTTC. Protein sequence: CASSFPSGGASYNEQFF.

The chain carries TRBV27 and TRBJ2-4; TRBD1 matches 10 bases. CDR3 length equals 13 residues. Germline trimming cut 4 bases from V and 7 bases from J; bases unmatched to any gene: 1. Germline V gene data show CDR1 as MNHEY and CDR2 as SMNVEV (reference sequence). The CDR3 is CASSSGQGNIQYF. The CDR3 DNA is TGTGCCAGCAGTTCGGGACAGGGGAACATTCAGTACTTC.

This chain uses TRBV9 with TRBJ2-3, with D perhaps given as TRBD1 or TRBD2 (5 bases each). The length of the CDR3 is 15 residues. V dropped 3 bases and J dropped 2 bases, with 13 bases sitting between them. CDR1 is SGDLS, CDR2 YYNGEE, per germline. The CDR3 is CASSESGRLTDTQYF. In DNA form, the CDR3 reads TGTGCCAGCAGCGAGTCGGGACGACTCACAGATACGCAGTATTTT.

In this sample, this clone turned up a few times. The chain combines TRBV19 with TRBJ1-5, with a weak D call TRBD1 (5 bases). V was trimmed by 10 bases and J by 1 base, leaving 14 bases between them. Looked up from germline, CDR1 is LNHDA and CDR2 is SQIVND (reference sequence). The CDR3 is 14 residues long. The CDR3 loop reads CATDTRDSNQPQHF. CDR3 nucleotide sequence: TGTGCCACCGATACCCGGGACAGCAATCAGCCCCAGCATTTT.

The chain employs TRBV19 and TRBJ2-7, with TRBD1 matching 7 bases. Germline V lookup: CDR1 LNHDA, CDR2 SQIVND (reference sequence). There are 15 residues in the CDR3. Trimming at V came to 3 bases and at J to 7 bases, leaving 12 bases not matched to a gene. The CDR3 sequence: CASSIIRDRTLEQYF. CDR3 DNA: TGTGCCAGTAGTATTATTAGGGACAGAACTCTGGAGCAGTACTTC.

The CDR3 nucleotides are TGCGCCAGCAGGGGGGTCAGGGGATCACCCCTCCACTTT. This encodes CASRGVRGSPLHF. The chain uses TRBV10-1 and TRBJ1-6; D might be TRBD1 (6 bases). V lost 6 bases and J 10 bases, leaving 13 bases between the germline ends. CDR1 and CDR2 from the germline V gene are WNHNN and SYGVQD (reference sequence). The CDR3 is 13 residues long.

This clone was seen more than once but under ten times. The chain couples TRBV4-3 to TRBJ1-3; 7 bases agree with TRBD1. The CDR3 is made up of 18 amino acids. The junction had 8 bases not matched to a gene; V was cut back by 0 bases and J by 0 bases. The germline V gene has CDR1 LGHNA and CDR2 YSLEER. The CDR3 protein is CASSQDTPGGFSGNTIYF. CDR3 coding DNA: TGCGCCAGCAGCCAAGATACCCCAGGGGGATTCTCTGGAAACACCATATATTTT.

The CDR3 loop reads CASSELSGRGYTF. The CDR3, as DNA: TGTGCCAGCAGTGAATTGAGTGGGCGGGGCTACACCTTC. This chain joins TRBV25-1 and TRBJ1-2; D gene unclear. In germline, CDR1 is MGHDK, CDR2 SYGVNS. Trimming stripped 1 base from V and 8 bases from J, with 11 bases between. The CDR3 totals 13 residues.

V is TRBV28 and J is TRBJ2-3; 7 bases line up with TRBD2. The CDR3 consists of 16 residues. Germline lookup yields CDR1 MDHEN and CDR2 SYDVKM. V dropped 5 bases and J dropped 6; count of bases not matched to a gene: 14. CDR3 sequence: CASSPTRGGLGDTQYF. The CDR3 nucleotides read TGTGCCAGCAGTCCCACCCGCGGGGGTCTCGGGGATACGCAGTATTTT.

The chain couples TRBV7-3 to TRBJ2-3; the D gene is possibly TRBD2 (6 bases). V was cut by 5 bases and J by 2 bases, with 17 bases left in between. Germline CDR1 and CDR2: SGHTA and FQGTGA. The CDR3 runs to 16 residues. The chain's CDR3 is CASSPRQAGSTDTQYF. The CDR3 DNA reads as TGTGCCAGCAGCCCGCGCCAAGCGGGCTCCACAGATACGCAGTATTTT.

CDR3 nucleotide sequence: TGTGCCAGTAGTCCCCTCATGGGGAATCAGCCCCAGCATTTT. This codes for CASSPLMGNQPQHF. The chain is built from TRBV19 and TRBJ1-5; D unclear. The CDR3 runs to 14 residues. CDR1 and CDR2 from the germline V gene are LNHDA and SQIVND (reference sequence). V lost 5 bases and J 4 bases, leaving 12 bases between the germline ends.

A single count supports this clone. The J gene is TRBJ2-1, the V gene TRBV5-4; TRBD2 matches 7 bases. The V gene end was trimmed by 3 bases and the J gene end by 7 bases; junction bases not matched to a gene: 4. This CDR3 is 13 amino acids long. Germline-derived CDR1 and CDR2 are SGHNT and YYREEE (reference sequence). The CDR3 region has the DNA TGTGCCAGCAGCTCGGGACTACTAAATGAGCAGTTCTTC. It encodes CASSSGLLNEQFF.

The V call is TRBV5-8, the J call TRBJ2-7; D gene uncertain. CDR3 length: 14 amino acids. Germline loops: CDR1 SGHTS, CDR2 YDEGEE. The ends were cut back, 4 bases at V and 5 bases at J, with 16 bases in the middle. CDR3 nucleotides: TGTGCCAGCAGCAGCCAACAGACCCCCCACGAGCAGTACGTC. Amino acid sequence: CASSSQQTPHEQYV.

V is TRBV9 and J is TRBJ2-1, with D maybe TRBD2 (6 bases). The CDR3 consists of 12 residues. Between the trimmed V and J ends, which lost 0 bases and 8 bases, there was a span of 6 bases. Germline V gives CDR1 SGDLS, CDR2 YYNGEE. The CDR3 DNA sequence: TGTGCCAGCAGCGTAGCGGGGGATGAGCAGTTCTTC. Encoded protein: CASSVAGDEQFF.

The rearrangement joins TRBV21-1 to TRBJ2-3; the tabulated D call, TRBD2, remains unverified against the DNA. TRBV21-1 is a pseudogene. The CDR3 is 20 residues long. CDR3 amino acids: CASSTPKVPGLAGVEDTQYF. CDR3 nucleotides: TGTGCCAGCAGCACCCCCAAGGTCCCGGGACTAGCGGGGGTGGAAGATACGCAGTATTTT.

This clone was counted a single time. This chain joins TRBV6-1 and TRBJ1-1; unclear D gene. Trimming stripped 1 base from V and 1 base from J, with 7 bases between. The V gene's germline CDR1 is MNHNS and CDR2 SASEGT. CDR3 length: 14 residues. DNA for the CDR3: TGTGCCAGCAGTGAAGACTGGGCGAACACTGAAGCTTTCTTT. Its protein is CASSEDWANTEAFF.

The V call is TRBV7-6, the J call TRBJ2-7, with D hard to call. Trimming shortened V by 5 bases and J by 2 bases, and 10 bases separated the two germline ends. Germline V CDR1 and CDR2: SGHVS, FNYEAQ. This CDR3 region has 13 residues. This CDR3 is CASSPAAPYEQYF. In nucleotides, the CDR3 is TGTGCCAGCAGCCCTGCAGCCCCCTACGAGCAGTACTTC.

J is TRBJ1-1 and V is TRBV5-1; D is undetermined. V shed 7 bases and J shed 3 bases, with 16 bases lying between them. This CDR3 spans 14 amino acids. Germline V CDR1 and CDR2: SGHRS, YFSETQ. The CDR3 loop reads CASRLSRGYTEAFF. The DNA for the CDR3 is TGCGCCAGCCGCCTTAGTCGAGGGTACACTGAAGCTTTCTTT.